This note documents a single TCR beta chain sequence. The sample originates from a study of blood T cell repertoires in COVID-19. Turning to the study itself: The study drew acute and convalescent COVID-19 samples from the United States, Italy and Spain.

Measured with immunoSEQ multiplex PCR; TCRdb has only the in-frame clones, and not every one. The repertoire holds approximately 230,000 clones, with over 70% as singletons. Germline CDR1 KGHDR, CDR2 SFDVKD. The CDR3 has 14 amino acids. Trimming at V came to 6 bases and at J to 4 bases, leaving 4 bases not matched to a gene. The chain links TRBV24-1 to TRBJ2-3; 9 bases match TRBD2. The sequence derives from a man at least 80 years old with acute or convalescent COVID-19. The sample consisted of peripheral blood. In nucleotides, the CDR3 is TGTGCCACCAGTCCGGGGACTAGCCCAGATACGCAGTATTTT. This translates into CATSPGTSPDTQYF.